Sequencing of this TCR beta chain was carried out in a study of cytomegalovirus exposure and HLA in healthy donors. In regard to this clone: Its antigen is unidentified.

No record was made of this donor's CMV serostatus. Study outcomes and limitations: TCR beta sequences reportedly predicted most subjects' HLA-A and HLA-B alleles accurately. The likely explanation for a cluster of highly shared sequence variants was sequencing artifact.

Germline loops: CDR1 MDHEN, CDR2 SYDVKM. CDR3 length: 17 residues. Trimming at V came to 4 bases and at J to 0 bases, leaving 9 bases not matched to a gene. With 60 Vbeta and 13 Jbeta primers, the PCR was carried out. Produced via immunoSEQ multiplex PCR; TCRdb's table is partial and in-frame only. The sample contains roughly 71,000 clones, 74% of which appear only once. V gene TRBV28 combines with J gene TRBJ2-7, with 10 bases matching TRBD1. This clonotype was obtained from a human donor in good health. Source material: PBMCs. CDR3 in amino acids: CASSYTGTGAFSYEQYF. The CDR3 nucleotides read TGTGCCAGCAGTTACACCGGGACAGGGGCTTTCTCCTACGAGCAGTACTTC.